The TCR beta chain under discussion was sequenced for a study of blood T cell repertoires in COVID-19. TCRdb keeps only in-frame clones here, not all; method: immunoSEQ multiplex PCR. This sample has approximately 150,000 clones; approximately 86% occur once, and the top ten carry under 4.5%. Assignments of participants to cohorts depended upon their own reported clinical history. The CDR3 is 13 amino acids. Unmatched junction bases numbered 6, after V lost 3 bases and J lost 10 bases. Looked up from germline, CDR1 is MNHEY and CDR2 is SVGEGT. The sequencing input was PBMCs or T cells enriched from blood (not recorded which). J is TRBJ2-1 and V is TRBV6-2 or TRBV6-3; TRBD2 aligns across 7 bases. This TCR derives from a woman in her forties who had been exposed to COVID-19. The CDR3 sequence: CASSYYMREEQFF. Written as DNA, the CDR3 is TGTGCCAGCAGTTATTATATGCGGGAGGAGCAGTTCTTC.